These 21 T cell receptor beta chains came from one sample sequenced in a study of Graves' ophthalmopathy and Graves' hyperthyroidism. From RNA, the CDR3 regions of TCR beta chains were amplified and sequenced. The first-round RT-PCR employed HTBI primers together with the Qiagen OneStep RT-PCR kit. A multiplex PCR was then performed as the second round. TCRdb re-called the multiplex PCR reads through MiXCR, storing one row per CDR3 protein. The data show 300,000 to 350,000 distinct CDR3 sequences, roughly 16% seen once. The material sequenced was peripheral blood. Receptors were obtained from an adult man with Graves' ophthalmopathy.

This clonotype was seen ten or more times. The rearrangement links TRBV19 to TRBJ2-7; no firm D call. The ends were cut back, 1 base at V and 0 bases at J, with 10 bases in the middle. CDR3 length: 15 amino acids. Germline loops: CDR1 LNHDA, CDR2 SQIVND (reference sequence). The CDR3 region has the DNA TGTGCCAGTAGTATAGGACTGTTTAGCTCCTACGAGCAGTACTTC. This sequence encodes CASSIGLFSSYEQYF.

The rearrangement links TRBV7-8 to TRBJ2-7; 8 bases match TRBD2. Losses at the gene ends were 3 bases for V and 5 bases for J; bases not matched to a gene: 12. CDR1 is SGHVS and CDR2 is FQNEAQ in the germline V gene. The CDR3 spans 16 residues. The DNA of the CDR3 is TGTGCCAGCAGCTTCCTTAACGGGGGGGCTTCCGACGAGCAGTACTTC. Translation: CASSFLNGGASDEQYF.

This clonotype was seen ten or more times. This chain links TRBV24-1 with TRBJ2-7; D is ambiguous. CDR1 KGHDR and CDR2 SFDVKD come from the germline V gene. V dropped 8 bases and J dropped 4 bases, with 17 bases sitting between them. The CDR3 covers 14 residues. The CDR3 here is CATNPPAVVYEQYF. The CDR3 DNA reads TGTGCCACCAACCCGCCGGCGGTTGTGTACGAGCAGTACTTC.

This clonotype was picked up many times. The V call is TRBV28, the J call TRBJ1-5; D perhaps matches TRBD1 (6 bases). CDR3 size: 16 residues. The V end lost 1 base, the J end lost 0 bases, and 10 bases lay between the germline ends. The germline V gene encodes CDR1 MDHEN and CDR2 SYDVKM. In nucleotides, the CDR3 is TGTGCCAGCAGTTTATTTGGGGGCTATAGCAATCAGCCCCAGCATTTT. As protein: CASSLFGGYSNQPQHF.

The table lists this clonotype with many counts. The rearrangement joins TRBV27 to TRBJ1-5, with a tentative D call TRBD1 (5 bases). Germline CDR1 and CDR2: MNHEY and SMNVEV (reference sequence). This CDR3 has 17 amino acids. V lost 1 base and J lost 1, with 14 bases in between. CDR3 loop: CASSLYAGLGSNQPQHF. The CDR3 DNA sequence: TGTGCCAGCAGTTTATACGCAGGGCTTGGGAGCAATCAGCCCCAGCATTTT.

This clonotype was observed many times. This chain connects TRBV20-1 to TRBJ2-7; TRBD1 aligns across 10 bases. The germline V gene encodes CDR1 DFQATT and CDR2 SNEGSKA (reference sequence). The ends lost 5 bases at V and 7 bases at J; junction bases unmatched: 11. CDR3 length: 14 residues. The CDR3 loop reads CSAEKRQGAGEQYF. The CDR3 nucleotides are TGCAGTGCTGAGAAGAGACAGGGGGCCGGAGAGCAGTACTTC.

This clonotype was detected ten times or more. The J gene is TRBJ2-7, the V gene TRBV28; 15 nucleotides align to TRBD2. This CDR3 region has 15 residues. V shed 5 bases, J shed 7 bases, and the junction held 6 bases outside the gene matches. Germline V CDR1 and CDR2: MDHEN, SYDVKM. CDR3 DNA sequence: TGTGCCAGCAGTCACGGGACTAGCGGGAGGAGGGAGCAGTACTTC. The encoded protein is CASSHGTSGRREQYF.

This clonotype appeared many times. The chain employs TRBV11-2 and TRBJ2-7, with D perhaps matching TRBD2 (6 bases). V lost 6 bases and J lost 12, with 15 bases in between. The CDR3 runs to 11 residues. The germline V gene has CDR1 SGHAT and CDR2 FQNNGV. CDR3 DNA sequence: TGTGCCAGCAGTCTCGGCGGGAAGTTGTACTTC. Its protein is CASSLGGKLYF.

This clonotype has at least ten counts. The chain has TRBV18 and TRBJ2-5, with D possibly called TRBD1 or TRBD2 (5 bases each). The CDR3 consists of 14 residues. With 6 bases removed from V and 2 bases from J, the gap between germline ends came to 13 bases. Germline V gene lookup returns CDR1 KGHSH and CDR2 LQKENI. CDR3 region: CASSPGSSQETQYF. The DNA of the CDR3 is TGTGCCAGCTCTCCAGGGAGTAGTCAAGAGACCCAGTACTTC.

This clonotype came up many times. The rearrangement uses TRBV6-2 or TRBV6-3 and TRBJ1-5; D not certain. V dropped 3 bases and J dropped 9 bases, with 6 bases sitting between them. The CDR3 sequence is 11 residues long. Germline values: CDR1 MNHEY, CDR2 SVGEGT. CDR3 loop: CASSYSGPQHF. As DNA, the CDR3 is TGTGCCAGCAGTTATTCGGGGCCCCAGCATTTT.

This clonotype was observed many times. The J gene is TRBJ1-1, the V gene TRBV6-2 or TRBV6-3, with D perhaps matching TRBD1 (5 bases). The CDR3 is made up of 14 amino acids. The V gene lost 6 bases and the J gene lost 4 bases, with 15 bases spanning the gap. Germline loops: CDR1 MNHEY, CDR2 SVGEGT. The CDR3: CASSPRGSSTEAFF. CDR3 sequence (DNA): TGTGCCAGCAGCCCAAGGGGCAGCTCCACTGAAGCTTTCTTT.

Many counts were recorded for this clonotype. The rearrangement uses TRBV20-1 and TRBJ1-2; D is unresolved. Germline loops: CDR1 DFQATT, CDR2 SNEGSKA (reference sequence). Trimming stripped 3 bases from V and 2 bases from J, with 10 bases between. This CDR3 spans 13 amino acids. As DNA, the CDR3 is TGCAGTGCTAGTCTGTCGCTGAACTATGGCTACACCTTC. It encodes CSASLSLNYGYTF.

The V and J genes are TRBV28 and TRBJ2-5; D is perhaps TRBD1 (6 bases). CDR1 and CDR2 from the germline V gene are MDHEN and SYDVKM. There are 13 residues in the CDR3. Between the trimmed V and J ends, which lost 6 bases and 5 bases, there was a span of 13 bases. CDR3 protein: CASREGGRETQYF. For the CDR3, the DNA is TGTGCCAGCAGAGAAGGGGGTCGCGAGACCCAGTACTTC.

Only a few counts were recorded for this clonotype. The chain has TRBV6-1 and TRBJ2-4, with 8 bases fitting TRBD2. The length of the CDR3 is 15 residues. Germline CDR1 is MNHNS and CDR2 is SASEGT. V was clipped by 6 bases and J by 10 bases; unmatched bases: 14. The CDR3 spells CASSQSGGAQWIQYF. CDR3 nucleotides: TGTGCCAGCAGCCAAAGCGGGGGAGCCCAGTGGATTCAGTACTTC.

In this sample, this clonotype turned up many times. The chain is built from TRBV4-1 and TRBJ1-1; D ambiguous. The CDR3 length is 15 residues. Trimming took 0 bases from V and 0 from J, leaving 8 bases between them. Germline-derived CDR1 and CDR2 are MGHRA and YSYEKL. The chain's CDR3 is CASSQEPSMNTEAFF. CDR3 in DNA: TGCGCCAGCAGCCAAGAACCCAGTATGAACACTGAAGCTTTCTTT.

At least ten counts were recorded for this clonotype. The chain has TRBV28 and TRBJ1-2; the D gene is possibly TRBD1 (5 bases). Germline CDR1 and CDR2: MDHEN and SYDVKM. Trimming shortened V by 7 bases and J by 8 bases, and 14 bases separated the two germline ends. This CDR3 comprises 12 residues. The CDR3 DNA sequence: TGTGCCAGCACCCTTTATCGGGGGGGCTACACCTTC. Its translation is CASTLYRGGYTF.

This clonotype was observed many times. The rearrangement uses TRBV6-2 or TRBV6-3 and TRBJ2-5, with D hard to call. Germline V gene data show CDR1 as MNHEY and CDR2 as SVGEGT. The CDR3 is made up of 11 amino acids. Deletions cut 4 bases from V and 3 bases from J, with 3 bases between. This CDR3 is CASSWEETQYF. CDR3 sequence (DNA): TGTGCCAGCAGTTGGGAAGAGACCCAGTACTTC.

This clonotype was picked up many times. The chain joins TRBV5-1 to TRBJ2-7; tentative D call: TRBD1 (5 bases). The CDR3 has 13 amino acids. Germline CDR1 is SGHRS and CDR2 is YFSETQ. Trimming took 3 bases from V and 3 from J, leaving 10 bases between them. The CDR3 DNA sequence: TGCGCCAGCAGCTCGGCAGGGCACTACGAGCAGTACTTC. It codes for CASSSAGHYEQYF.

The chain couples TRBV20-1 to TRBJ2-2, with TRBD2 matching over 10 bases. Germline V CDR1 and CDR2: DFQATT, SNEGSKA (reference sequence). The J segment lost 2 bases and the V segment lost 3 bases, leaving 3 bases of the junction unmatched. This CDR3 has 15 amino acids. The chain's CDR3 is CSASGTSVNTGELFF. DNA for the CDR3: TGCAGTGCTAGTGGGACTAGCGTCAACACCGGGGAGCTGTTTTTT.

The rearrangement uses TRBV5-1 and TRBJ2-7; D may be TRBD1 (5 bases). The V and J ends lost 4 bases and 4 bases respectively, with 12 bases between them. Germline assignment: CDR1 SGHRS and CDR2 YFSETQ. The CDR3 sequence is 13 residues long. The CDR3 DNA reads TGCGCCAGCAGCACCGGACACGCTTACGAGCAGTACTTC. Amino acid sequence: CASSTGHAYEQYF.

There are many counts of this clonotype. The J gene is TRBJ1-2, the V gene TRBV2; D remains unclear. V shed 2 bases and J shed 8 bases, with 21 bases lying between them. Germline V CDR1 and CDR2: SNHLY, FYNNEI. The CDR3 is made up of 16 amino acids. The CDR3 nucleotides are TGTGCCAGCAGTGAAATTGGTCGATGGGATAGCACGGGCTACACCTTC. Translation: CASSEIGRWDSTGYTF. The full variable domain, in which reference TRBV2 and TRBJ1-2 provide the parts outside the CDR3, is EPEVTQTPSHQVTQMGQEVILRCVPISNHLYFYWYRQILGQKVEFLVSFYNNEISEKSEIFDDQFSVERPDGSNFTLKIRSTKLEDSAMYFCASSEIGRWDSTGYTFGSGTRLTVV.